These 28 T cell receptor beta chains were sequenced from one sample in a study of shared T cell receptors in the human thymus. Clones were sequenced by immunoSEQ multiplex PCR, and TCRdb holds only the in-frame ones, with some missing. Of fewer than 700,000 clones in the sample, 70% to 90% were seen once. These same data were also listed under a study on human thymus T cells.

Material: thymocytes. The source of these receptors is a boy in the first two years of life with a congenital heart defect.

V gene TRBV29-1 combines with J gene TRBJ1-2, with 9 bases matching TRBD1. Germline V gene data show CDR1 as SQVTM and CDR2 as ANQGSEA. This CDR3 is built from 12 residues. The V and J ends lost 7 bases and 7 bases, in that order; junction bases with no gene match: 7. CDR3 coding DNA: TGCAGCGGCGGACAGGGGCAGGCTGGCTACACCTTC. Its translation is CSGGQGQAGYTF.

In DNA, the CDR3 is TGTGCCAGCAGGCCGACAGGTGGCTACACCTTC. Residues: CASRPTGGYTF. The rearrangement joins TRBV6-1 to TRBJ1-2; D perhaps matches TRBD1 (6 bases). The V and J ends lost 6 bases and 7 bases respectively, with 9 bases between them. The CDR3 runs 11 residues. CDR1 and CDR2 (germline): MNHNS, SASEGT.

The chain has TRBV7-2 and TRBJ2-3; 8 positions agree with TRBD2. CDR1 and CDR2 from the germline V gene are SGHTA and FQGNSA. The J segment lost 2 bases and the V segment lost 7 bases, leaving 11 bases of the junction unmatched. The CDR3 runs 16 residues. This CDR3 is CASIHSGGAHTDTQYF. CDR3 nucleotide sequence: TGTGCCAGCATCCATTCGGGGGGGGCTCACACAGATACGCAGTATTTT.

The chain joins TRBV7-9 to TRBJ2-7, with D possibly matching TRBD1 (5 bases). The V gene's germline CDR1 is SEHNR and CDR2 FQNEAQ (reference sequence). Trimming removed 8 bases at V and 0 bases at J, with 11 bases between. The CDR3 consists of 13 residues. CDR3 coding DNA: TGTGCCAGCCAGGGTTGGGGCTCCTACGAGCAGTACTTC. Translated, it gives CASQGWGSYEQYF.

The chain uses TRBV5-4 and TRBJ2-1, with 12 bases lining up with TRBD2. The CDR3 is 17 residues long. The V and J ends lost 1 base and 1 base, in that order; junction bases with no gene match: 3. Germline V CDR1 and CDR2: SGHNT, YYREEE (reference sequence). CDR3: CASSLTSGRPSYNEQFF. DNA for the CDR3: TGTGCCAGCAGCTTGACTAGCGGGAGGCCGTCCTACAATGAGCAGTTCTTC.

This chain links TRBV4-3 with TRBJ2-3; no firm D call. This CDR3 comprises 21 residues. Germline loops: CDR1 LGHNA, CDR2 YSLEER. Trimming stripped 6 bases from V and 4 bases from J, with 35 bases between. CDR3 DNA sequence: TGCGCCAGCAGACCCAGACTTCTGCCTTTCCAGACTTCTGCCTTTCCAGATACGCAGTATTTT. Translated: CASRPRLLPFQTSAFPDTQYF.

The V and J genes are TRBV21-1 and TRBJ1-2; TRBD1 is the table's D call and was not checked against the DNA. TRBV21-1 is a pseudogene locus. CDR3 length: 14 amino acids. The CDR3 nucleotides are TGTGCCAGCACACTCCCCGTCAGGGGGAGCGGCTACACCTTC. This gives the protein CASTLPVRGSGYTF.

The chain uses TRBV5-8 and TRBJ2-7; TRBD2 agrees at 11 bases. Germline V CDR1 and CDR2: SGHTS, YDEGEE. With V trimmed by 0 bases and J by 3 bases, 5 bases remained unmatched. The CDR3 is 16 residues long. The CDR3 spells CASSLGGTSGGYEQYF. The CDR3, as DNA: TGTGCCAGCAGCTTGGGGGGTACTAGCGGGGGCTACGAGCAGTACTTC.

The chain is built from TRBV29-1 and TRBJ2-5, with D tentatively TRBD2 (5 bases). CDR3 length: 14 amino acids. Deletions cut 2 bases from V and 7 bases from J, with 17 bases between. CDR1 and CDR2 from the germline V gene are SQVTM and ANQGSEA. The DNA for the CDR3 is TGCAGCGTTGAACGGCAGGACGAAGAGGGGACCCAGTACTTC. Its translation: CSVERQDEEGTQYF.

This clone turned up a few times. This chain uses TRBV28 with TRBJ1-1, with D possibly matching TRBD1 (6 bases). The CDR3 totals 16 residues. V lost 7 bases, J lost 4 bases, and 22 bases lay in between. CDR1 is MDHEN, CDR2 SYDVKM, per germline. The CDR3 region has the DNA TGTGCCAGCAACGAGCTTTACAGGGACCCGGGCACTGAAGCTTTCTTT. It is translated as CASNELYRDPGTEAFF.

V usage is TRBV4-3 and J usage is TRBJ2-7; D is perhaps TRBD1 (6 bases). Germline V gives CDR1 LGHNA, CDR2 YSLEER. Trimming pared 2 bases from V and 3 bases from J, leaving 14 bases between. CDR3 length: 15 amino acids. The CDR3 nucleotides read TGCGCCAGCAGCCAAACTACAGGGTACAACTACGAGCAGTACTTC. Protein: CASSQTTGYNYEQYF.

CDR3: CASSPLPAPSSYEQYF. The DNA for the CDR3 is TGTGCCAGCTCACCTCTTCCCGCACCGAGCTCCTACGAGCAGTACTTC. The V call is TRBV18, the J call TRBJ2-7, with D hard to call. Germline CDR1 reads KGHSH; CDR2 reads LQKENI. V was shortened by 3 bases and J by 0 bases, with 15 bases between the two germline ends. The CDR3 runs 16 residues.

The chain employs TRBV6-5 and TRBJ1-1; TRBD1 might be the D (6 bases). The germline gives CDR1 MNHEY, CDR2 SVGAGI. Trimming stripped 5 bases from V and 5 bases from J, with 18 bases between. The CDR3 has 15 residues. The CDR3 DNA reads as TGTGCCAGCAGTATCCTTCGGGGGGCCGGAACTGAAGCTTTCTTT. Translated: CASSILRGAGTEAFF.

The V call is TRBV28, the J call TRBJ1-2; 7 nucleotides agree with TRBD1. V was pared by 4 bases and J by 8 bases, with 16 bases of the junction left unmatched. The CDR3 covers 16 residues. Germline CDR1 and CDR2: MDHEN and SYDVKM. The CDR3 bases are TGTGCCAGCAGTTACTCGACAGGGCGTGGGATCGGCGGCTACACCTTC. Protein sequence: CASSYSTGRGIGGYTF.

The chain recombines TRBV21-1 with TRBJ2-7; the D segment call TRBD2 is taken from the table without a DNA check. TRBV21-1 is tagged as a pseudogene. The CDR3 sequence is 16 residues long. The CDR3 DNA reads TGTGCCAGCAGCAAAGTGCCTAGCGGGACCTCCTACGAGCAGTACTTC. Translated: CASSKVPSGTSYEQYF.

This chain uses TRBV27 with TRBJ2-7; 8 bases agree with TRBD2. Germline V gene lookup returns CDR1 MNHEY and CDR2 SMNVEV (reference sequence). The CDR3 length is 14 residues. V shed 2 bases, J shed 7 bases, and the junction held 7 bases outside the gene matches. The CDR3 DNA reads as TGTGCCAGCAGTTTAGGGACTAGGGTTAGGGAGCAGTACTTC. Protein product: CASSLGTRVREQYF.

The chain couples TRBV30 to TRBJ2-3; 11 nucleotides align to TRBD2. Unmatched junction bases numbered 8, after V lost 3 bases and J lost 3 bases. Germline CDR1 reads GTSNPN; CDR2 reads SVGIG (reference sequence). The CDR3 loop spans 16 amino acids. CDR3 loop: CAWSHRLAGGTDTQYF. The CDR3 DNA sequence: TGTGCCTGGAGCCACCGGCTAGCGGGAGGAACAGATACGCAGTATTTT.

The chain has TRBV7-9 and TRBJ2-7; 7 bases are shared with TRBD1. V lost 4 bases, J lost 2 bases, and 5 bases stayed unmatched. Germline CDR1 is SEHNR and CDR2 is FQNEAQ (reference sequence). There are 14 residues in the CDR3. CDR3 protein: CASSSEQGTYEQYF. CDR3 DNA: TGTGCCAGCAGCTCCGAACAGGGGACCTACGAGCAGTACTTC.

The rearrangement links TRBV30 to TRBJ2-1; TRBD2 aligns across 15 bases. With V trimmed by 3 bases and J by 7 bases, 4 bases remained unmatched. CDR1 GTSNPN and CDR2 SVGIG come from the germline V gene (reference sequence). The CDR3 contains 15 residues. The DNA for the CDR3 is TGTGCCTGGAGCGAGGGACTAGCGGGAGGTAATGAGCAGTTCTTC. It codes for CAWSEGLAGGNEQFF.

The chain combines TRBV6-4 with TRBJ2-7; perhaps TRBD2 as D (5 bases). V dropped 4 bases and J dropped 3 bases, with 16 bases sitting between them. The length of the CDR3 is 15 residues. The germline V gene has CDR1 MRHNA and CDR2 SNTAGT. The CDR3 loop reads CASSADRDIDYEQYF. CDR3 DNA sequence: TGTGCCAGCAGTGCCGACCGGGATATTGACTACGAGCAGTACTTC.

The CDR3 region is CATSTAQREGHDEQFF. As DNA, the CDR3 is TGTGCCACCAGCACTGCTCAGCGGGAGGGCCACGATGAGCAGTTCTTC. The gene calls are TRBV15 and TRBJ2-1; 10 nucleotides match TRBD2. V dropped 4 bases and J dropped 8; count of bases not matched to a gene: 11. The germline CDR1 and CDR2 sequences are LNHNV and YYDKDF (reference sequence). The CDR3 covers 16 residues.

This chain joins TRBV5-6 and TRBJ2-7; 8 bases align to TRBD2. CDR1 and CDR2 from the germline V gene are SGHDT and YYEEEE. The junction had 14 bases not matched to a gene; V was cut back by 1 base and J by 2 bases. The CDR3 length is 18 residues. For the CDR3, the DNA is TGTGCCAGCAGCTTGTTGGGGACTAGTCCCCTCGGGGCCTACGAGCAGTACTTC. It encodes CASSLLGTSPLGAYEQYF.

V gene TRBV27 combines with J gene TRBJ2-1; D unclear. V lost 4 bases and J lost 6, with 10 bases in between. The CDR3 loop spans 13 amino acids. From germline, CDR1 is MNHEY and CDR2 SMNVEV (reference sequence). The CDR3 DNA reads TGTGCCAGCAGTTCTGGGCCCCCCAATGAGCAGTTCTTC. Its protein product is CASSSGPPNEQFF.

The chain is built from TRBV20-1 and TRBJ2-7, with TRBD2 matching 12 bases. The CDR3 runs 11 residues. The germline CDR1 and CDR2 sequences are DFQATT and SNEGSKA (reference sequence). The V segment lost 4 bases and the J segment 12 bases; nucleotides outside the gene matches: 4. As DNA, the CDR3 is TGCAGTGCTATAACTAGCGGGAGGTGGTACTTC. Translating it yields CSAITSGRWYF.

This CDR3 reads CASSIQVDGGDNEQFF. CDR3 nucleotides: TGTGCCAGTAGTATACAGGTTGATGGGGGGGACAATGAGCAGTTCTTC. The chain uses TRBV19 and TRBJ2-1; 7 positions match TRBD2. Germline V gene lookup returns CDR1 LNHDA and CDR2 SQIVND (reference sequence). Trimming at V came to 2 bases and at J to 5 bases, leaving 9 bases not matched to a gene. The CDR3 extends over 16 amino acids. The complete variable domain, with remaining parts taken from reference TRBV19 and TRBJ2-1, reads DGGITQSPKYLFRKEGQNVTLSCEQNLNHDAMYWYRQDPGQGLRLIYYSQIVNDFQKGDIAEGYSVSREKKESFPLTVTSAQKNPTAFYLCASSIQVDGGDNEQFFGPGTRLTVL.

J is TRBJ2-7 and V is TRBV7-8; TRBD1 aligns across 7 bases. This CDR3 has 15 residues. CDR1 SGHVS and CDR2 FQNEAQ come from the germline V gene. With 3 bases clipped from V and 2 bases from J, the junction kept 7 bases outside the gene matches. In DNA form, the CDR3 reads TGTGCCAGCAGCTTTAGACAGGGCCTCACCTACGAGCAGTACTTC. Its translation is CASSFRQGLTYEQYF.

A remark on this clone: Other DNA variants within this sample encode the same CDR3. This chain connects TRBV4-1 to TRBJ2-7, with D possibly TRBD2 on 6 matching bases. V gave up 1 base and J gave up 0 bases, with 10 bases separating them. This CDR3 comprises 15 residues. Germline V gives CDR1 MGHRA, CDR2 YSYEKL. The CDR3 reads CASSQGVGLSYEQYF. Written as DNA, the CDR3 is TGCGCCAGCAGCCAAGGGGTGGGACTCTCCTACGAGCAGTACTTC.

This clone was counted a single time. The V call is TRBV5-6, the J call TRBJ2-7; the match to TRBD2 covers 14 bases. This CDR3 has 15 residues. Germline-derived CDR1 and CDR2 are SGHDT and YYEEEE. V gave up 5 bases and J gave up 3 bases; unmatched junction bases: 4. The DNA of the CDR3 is TGTGCCAGCAGGGGACTAGCGGGAGCGTTCTACGAGCAGTACTTC. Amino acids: CASRGLAGAFYEQYF.